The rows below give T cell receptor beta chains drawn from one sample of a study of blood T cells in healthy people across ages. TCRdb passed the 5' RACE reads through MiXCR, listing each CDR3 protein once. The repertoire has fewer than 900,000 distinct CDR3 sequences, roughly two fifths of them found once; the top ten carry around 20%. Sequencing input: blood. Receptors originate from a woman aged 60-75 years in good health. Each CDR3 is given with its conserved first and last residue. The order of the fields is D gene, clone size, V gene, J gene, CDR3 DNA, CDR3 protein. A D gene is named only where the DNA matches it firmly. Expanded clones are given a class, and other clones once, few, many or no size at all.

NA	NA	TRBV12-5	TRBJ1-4	TGTGCTAGTGGTTTGGTAATTGGGGGGCGATTGGAAAAACTGTTTTTT	CASGLVIGGRLEKLFF
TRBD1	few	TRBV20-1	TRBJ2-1	TGCAGTGCTAGAGAGCCGGGACAGGGCACAGCTAGGTCCTACAATGAGCAGTTCTTC	CSAREPGQGTARSYNEQFF
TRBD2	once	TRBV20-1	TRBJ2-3	TGCAGTGCGAAAGCAACAGGGGGTACAGGGGCTAGCGGGGGCGCCATCAAAAGCACAGATACGCAGTATTTT	CSAKATGGTGASGGAIKSTDTQYF
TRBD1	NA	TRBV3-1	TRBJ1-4	TGTGCCAGCAGCCAAACGACAGGGGGGGTGGAGGTGTTTTTT	CASSQTTGGVEVFF
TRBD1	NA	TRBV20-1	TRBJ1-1	TGCAGTGCTAGAGGGACAGGGTCCTACACTGAAGCTTTCTTT	CSARGTGSYTEAFF
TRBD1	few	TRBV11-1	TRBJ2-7	TGTGCCAGCAGCTTAGACCCGGGACAGGGAACCTACGAGCAGTACTTC	CASSLDPGQGTYEQYF
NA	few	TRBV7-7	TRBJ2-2	TGTGCTAGCAGCAAAATGGGCCTAACAAACACCGGGGAGCTGTTTTTT	CASSKMGLTNTGELFF
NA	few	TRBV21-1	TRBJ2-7	TGTGCCAGCAGCAAGGGGTTAGGTAGCGGGGGCGCGCCTTCCTACGAGCAGTACTTC	CASSKGLGSGGAPSYEQYF
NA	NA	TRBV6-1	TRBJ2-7	TGTGCCAGCAGTGCCGCGTGGATGGACTACGAGCAGTACTTC	CASSAAWMDYEQYF
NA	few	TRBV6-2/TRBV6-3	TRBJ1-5	TGTGCCACCACCCTGGGGGGCGCAGGACAGCCCCAGCATTTT	CATTLGGAGQPQHF
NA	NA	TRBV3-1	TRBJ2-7	TGTGCCAGCAGCCATTCGTCGTTCCTACCCTACGAGCAGTACTTC	CASSHSSFLPYEQYF
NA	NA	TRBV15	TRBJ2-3	TGTGCCACCAGCAGAGATCGGGGCCTCACAGATACGCAGTATTTT	CATSRDRGLTDTQYF
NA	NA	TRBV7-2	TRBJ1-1	TGTGCCAGCAGCTTAGCGGGGGCATTATACACTGAAGCTTTCTTT	CASSLAGALYTEAFF
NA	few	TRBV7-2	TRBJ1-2	TGTGCCAGCAGCTTAGATGGGCATGGCTACACCTTC	CASSLDGHGYTF
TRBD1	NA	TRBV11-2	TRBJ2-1	TGTACCAGCAGCTTATTATTCGGGACAGTACTGGTCAATGAGCAGTTCTTC	CTSSLLFGTVLVNEQFF
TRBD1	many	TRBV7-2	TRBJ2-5	TGTGCCAGCAGTAAGACAGGGAACCAAGAGACCCAGTACTTC	CASSKTGNQETQYF
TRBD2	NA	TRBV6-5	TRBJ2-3	TGTGCCAGCAGTTACTCTGGGCTAGCGGGAGTCCACACAGATACGCAGTATTTT	CASSYSGLAGVHTDTQYF
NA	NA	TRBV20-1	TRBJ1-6	NA	CSARVGEGSVSSYNSPPHF
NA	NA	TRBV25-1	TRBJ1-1	TGTGCCAGCAGCCGAGTGGGGGAGGGGGCTGAAGCTTTCTTT	CASSRVGEGAEAFF
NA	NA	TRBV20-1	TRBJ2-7	TGCAGTGCTAGGAGGTTTAGGATTAATAGCTACGAGCAGTACTTC	CSARRFRINSYEQYF
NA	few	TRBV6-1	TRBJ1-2	TGTGCCAGCACCGCCGGGACGGCCAGCGGTGGCTACACCTTC	CASTAGTASGGYTF
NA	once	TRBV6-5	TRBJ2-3	TGTGCCAGCAGTTACTCGCAGCGGGATACGCAGTATTTT	CASSYSQRDTQYF
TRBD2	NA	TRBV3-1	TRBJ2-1	TGTGCCAGCAGCCAAAACGGGGGGGCCTACAATGAGCAGTTCTTC	CASSQNGGAYNEQFF
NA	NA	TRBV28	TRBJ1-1	TGTGCCAGCAGTTTATCCGGGTCATACACTGAAGCTTTCTTT	CASSLSGSYTEAFF
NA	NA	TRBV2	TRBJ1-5	TGTGCCAGCACAGCCGGGACACTCGGCAATCAGCCCCAGCATTTT	CASTAGTLGNQPQHF
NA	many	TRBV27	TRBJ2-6	TGTGCCAGCACCGGGACGGGAAGCTCTGGGGCCAACGTCCTGACTTTC	CASTGTGSSGANVLTF
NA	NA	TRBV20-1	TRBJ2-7	TGCAGTGCCTATTACCAGGGTTACGAGCAGTACTTC	CSAYYQGYEQYF
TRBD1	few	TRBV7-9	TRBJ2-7	TGTGCCTGGGACAGGGGGCGCGGGTCTCCCTACGAGCAGTACTTC	CAWDRGRGSPYEQYF
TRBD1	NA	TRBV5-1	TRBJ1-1	TGCGCCAGCAGCCCAGGGGGGGCTGAAGCTTTCTTT	CASSPGGAEAFF
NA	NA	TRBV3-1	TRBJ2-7	TGTGCCAGCAGCCCGGACACCTACAATGAGCAGTACTTC	CASSPDTYNEQYF
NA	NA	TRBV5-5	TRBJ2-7	TGTGCCAGCAGCTTTAAGAAAGGGTTCTACGAGCAGTACTTC	CASSFKKGFYEQYF
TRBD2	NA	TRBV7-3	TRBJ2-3	TGTGCCAGCAGCGACGCGAGCGGGGGTCCAGTAGATACGCAGTATTTT	CASSDASGGPVDTQYF
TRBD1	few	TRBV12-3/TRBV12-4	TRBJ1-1	TGTGCCAGCAGTAACTCCGGGACAGAGAACACTGAAGCTTTCTTT	CASSNSGTENTEAFF
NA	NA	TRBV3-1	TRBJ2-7	TGTGCCAGCAGCCAAGATCCATCTCTGGTAAACGAGCAGTACTTC	CASSQDPSLVNEQYF
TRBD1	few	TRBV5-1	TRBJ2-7	TGCGCCAGCAGCCACGGGACAGGTCTAGGATCCGAGCAGTACTTC	CASSHGTGLGSEQYF
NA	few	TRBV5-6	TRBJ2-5	TGTGCCAGCAGCTGGGCCGGGCCCCGAGAGACCCAGTACTTC	CASSWAGPRETQYF
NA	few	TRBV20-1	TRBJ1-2	TGCAGTGCTAATCAGGGTGGGGGCTACACCTTC	CSANQGGGYTF
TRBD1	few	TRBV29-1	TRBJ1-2	TGCAGCGTTGAAAGGTCCCGGACAGGCTATGGCTACACCTTC	CSVERSRTGYGYTF
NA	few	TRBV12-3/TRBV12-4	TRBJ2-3	TGTGCCAGCACCAACTTTGCGGCAGATACGCAGTATTTT	CASTNFAADTQYF
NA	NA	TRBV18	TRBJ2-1	TGTGCCAGCTCACAGGGACCGACCTACAATGAGCAGTTCTTC	CASSQGPTYNEQFF
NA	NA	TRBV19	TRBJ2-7	TGTGCCAGTAAAGTTGCGGACACCAGCTCCTACGAGCAGTACTTC	CASKVADTSSYEQYF
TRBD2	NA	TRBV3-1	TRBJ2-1	TGTGCCAGCAGCCAAGACCCTAGCGGGAGGAGGAATGAGCAGTTCTTC	CASSQDPSGRRNEQFF
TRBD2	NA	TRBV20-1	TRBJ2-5	TGCAGTGCTAGAGGAATGGCTAGCGGGGCCCAAGAGACCCAGTACTTC	CSARGMASGAQETQYF
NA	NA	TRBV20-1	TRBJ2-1	TGCAGTGCTAGGAGAAGGGAAGAGCGCAATGAGCAGTTCTTC	CSARRREERNEQFF
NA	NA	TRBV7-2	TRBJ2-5	TGTGCCAGCAGCTTAGGGGCGGGGAGTCCGACCCAGTACTTC	CASSLGAGSPTQYF
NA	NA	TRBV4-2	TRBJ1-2	TGTGCCAGCAGCCAAGAACCCCGGGGGGGAGACTATGGCTACACCTTC	CASSQEPRGGDYGYTF
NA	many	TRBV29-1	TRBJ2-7	TGCAGCGTAGCCCGGGACGGCGACGAGCAGTACTTC	CSVARDGDEQYF
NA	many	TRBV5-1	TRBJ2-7	TGCGCCAGCAGCTTGGGCGGGACCGGTACCTACGAGCAGTACTTC	CASSLGGTGTYEQYF
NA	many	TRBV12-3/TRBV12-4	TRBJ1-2	TGTGCCAGCAGTTTGAGGGTCGATGGCTATGGCTACACCTTC	CASSLRVDGYGYTF
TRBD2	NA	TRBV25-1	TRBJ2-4	TGTGCCAGCAGTGGCCGCACTAGCGACGGCAAAAACATTCAGTACTTC	CASSGRTSDGKNIQYF
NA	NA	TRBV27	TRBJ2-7	TGTGCCAGCAGCAGCGTAAGGGGGGGCGGAACCGAGCAGTACTTC	CASSSVRGGGTEQYF
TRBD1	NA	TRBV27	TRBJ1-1	TGTGCCAGCTGGGGACAGGGTATGAACACTGAAGCTTTCTTT	CASWGQGMNTEAFF
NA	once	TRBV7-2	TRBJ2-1	TGTGCCAGCAGCTTAGACCCGGGGCTTTCCTACAATGAGCAGTTCTTC	CASSLDPGLSYNEQFF
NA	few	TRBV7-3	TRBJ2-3	TGTGCCAGCAGCTTAACGCCCGGCACAGATACGCAGTATTTT	CASSLTPGTDTQYF
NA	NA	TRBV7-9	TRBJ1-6	TGTGCCAACAGCCCGCAGAACAGGGCGGGTTCACCCCTCCACTTT	CANSPQNRAGSPLHF
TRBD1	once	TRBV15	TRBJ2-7	TGTGCCACCAGCAGAGACTCAGGACAGGGGATCTACGAGCAGTACTTC	CATSRDSGQGIYEQYF
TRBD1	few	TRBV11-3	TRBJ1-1	TGTGCCAGCAGCCCAGGGGGGAAAGGCGCTGAAGCTTTCTTT	CASSPGGKGAEAFF
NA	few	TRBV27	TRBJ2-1	TGTGCCAGCAGTTTAAGTGGGCCCATGGGTGAGCAGTTCTTC	CASSLSGPMGEQFF
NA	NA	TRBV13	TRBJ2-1	TGTGCCAGCAGCCGCGGACTACCCCATGAGCAGTTCTTC	CASSRGLPHEQFF